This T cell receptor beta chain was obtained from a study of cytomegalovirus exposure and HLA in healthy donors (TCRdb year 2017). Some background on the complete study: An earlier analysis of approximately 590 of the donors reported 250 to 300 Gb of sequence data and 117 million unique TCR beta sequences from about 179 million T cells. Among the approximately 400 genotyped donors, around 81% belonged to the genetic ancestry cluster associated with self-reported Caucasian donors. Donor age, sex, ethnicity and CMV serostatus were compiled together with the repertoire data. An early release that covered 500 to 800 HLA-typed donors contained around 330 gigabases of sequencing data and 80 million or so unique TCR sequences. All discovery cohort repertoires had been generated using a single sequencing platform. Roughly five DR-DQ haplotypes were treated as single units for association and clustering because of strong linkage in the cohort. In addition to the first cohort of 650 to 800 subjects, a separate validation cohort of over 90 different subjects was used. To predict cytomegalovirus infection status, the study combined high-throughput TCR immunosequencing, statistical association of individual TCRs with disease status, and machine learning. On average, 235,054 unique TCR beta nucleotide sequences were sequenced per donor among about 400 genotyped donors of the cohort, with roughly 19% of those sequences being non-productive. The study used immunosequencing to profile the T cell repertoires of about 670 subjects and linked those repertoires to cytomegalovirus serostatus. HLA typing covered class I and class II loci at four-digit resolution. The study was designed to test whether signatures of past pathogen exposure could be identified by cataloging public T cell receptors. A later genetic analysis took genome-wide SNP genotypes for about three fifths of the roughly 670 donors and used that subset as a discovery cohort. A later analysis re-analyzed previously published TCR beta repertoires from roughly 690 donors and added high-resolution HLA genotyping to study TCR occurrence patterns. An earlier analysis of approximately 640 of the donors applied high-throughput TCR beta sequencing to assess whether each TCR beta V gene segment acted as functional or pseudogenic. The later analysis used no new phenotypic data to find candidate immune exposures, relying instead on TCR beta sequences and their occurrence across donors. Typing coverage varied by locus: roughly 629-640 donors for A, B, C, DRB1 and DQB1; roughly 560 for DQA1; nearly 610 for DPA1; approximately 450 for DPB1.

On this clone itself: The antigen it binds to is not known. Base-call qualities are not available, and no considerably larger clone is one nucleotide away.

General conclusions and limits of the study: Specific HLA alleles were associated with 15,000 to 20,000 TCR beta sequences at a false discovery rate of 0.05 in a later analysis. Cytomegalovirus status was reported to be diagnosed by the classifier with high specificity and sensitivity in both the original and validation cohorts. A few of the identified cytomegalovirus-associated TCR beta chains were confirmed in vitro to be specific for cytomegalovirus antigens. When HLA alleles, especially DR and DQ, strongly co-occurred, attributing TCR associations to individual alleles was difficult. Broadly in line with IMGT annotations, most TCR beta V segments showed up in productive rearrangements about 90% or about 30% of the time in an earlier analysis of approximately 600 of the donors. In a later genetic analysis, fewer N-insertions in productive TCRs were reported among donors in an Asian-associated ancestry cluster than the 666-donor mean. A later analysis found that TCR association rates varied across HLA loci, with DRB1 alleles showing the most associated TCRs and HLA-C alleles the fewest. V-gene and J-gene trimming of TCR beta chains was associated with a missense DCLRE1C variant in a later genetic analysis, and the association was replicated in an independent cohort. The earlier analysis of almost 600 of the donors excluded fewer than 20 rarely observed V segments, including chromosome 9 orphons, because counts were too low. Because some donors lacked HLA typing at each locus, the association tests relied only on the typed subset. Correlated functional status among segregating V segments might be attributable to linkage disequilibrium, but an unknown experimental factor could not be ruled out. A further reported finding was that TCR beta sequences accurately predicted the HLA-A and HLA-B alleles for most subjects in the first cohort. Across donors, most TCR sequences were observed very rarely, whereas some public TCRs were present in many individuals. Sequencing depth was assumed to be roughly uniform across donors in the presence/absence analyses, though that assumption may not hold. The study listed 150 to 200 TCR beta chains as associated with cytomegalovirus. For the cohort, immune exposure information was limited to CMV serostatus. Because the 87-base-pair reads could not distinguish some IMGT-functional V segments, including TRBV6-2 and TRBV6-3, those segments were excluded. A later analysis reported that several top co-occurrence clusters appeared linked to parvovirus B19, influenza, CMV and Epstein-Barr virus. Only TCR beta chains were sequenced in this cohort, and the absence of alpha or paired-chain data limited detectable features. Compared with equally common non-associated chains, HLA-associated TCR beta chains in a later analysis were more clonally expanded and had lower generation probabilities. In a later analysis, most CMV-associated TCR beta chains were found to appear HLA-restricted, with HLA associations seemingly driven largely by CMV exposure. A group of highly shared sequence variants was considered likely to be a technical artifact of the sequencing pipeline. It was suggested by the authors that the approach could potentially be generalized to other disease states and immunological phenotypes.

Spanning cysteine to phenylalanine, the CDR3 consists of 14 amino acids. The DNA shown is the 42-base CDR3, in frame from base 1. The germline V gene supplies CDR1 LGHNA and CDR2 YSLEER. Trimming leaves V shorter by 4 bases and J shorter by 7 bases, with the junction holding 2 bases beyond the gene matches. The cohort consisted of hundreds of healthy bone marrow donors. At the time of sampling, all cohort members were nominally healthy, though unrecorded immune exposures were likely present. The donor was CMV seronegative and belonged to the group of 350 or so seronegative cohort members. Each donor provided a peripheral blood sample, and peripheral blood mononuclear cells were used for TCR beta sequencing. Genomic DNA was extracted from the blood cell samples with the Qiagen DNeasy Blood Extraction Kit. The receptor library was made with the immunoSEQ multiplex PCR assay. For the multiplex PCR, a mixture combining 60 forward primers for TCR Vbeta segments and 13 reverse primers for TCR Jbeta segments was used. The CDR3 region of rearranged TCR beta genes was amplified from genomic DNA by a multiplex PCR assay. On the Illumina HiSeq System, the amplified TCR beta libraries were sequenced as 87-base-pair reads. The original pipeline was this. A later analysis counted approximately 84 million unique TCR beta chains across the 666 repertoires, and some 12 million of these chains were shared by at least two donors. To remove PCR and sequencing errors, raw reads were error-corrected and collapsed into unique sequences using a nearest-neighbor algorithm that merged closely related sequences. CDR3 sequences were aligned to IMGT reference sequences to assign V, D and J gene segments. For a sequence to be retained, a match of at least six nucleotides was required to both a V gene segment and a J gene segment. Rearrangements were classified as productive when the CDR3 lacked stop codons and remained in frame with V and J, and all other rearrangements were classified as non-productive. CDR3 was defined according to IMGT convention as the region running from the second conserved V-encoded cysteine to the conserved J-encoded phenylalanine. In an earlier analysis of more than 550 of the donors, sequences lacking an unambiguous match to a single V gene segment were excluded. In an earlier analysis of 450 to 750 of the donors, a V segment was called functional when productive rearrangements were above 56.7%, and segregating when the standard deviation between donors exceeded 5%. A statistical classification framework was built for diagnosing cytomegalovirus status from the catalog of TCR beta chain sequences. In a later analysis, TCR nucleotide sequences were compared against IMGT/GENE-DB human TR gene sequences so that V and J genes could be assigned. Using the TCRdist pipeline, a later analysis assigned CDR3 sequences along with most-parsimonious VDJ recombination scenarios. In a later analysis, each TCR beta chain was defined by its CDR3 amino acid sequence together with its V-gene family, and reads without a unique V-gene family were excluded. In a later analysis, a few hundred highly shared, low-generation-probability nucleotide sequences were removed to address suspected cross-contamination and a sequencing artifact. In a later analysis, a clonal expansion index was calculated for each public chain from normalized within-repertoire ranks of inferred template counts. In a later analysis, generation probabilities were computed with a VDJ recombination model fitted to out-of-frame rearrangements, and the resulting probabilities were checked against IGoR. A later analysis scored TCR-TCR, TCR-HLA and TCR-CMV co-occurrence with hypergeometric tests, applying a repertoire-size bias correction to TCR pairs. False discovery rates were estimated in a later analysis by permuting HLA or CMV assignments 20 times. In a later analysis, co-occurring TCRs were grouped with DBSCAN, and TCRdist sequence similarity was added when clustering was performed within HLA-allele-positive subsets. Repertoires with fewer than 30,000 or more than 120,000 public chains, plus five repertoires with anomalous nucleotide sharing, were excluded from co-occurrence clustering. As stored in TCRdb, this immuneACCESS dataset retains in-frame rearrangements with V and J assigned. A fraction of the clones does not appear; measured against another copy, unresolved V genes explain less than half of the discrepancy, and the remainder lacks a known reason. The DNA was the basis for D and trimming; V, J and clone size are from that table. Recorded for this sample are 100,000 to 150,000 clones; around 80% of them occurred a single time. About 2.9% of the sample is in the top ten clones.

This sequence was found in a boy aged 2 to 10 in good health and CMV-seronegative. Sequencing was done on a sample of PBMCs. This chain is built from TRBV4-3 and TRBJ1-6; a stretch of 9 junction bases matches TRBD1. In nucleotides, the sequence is TGCGCCAGCAGCCCCGACAGGGGGAATTCACCCCTCCACTTT. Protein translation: CASSPDRGNSPLHF.